The present entry profiles one TCR beta chain with its context. Its antigen remains unidentified. The CDR3 extends over 14 amino acids. V shed 5 bases and J shed 8 bases, with 15 bases lying between them. Per germline, CDR1 SEHNR and CDR2 FQNEAQ (reference sequence). These data originate in a study of CD4 T cells in relation to SARS-CoV-2 and coronaviruses. Study results and limitations: In roughly two thirds of donors, memory CD4+ clonotypes crossrecognized SARS-CoV-2 and at least one common cold coronavirus spike. No crossreactivity against non-spike viral proteins was tested here.

TCRdb's copy holds only in-frame clones and misses some; the assay was immunoSEQ multiplex PCR. This sample carries more than 30,000 clones, approximately 85% of them seen once, and the ten largest clones take about 3.3%. This rearrangement joins TRBV7-9 to TRBJ2-2; possible D gene TRBD1, 6 bases. The source of this sequence is an adult with COVID-19. The sample consisted of memory CD4+ T cells from PBMCs. CDR3: CASSPRTVTGELFF. The CDR3 nucleotides read TGTGCCAGCAGCCCAAGGACAGTTACGGGGGAGCTGTTTTTT.